This TCR beta chain was sequenced in a study of blood T cell repertoires in COVID-19. The data were produced by immunoSEQ multiplex PCR, yet TCRdb's version contains in-frame clones alone and is incomplete. The sample has 250,000 to 300,000 clones, roughly 91% seen once. Losses at the gene ends were 3 bases for V and 5 bases for J; bases not matched to a gene: 11. Germline loops: CDR1 DFQATT, CDR2 SNEGSKA (reference sequence). The CDR3 runs to 15 residues. Participants were aged about 18 to 90 years, lived in roughly 25 US areas, and enrolled virtually. Participants reported their clinical history, and cohort assignment relied on those reports.

The chain links TRBV20-1 to TRBJ2-5; 8 nucleotides agree with TRBD2. Specimen: PBMCs or T cells enriched from blood (not recorded which). The TCR was taken from a woman aged 40 to 50 with acute COVID-19. The CDR3 protein is CSASQSPGGRETQYF. For the CDR3, the DNA is TGCAGTGCTAGTCAATCTCCGGGGGGGAGGGAGACCCAGTACTTC.